A single sample is the source of the 20 T cell receptor beta chains below, sequenced in a study of shared clonotypes between healthy human individuals. CD45RO-negative CD8 cells positively selected for CCR7 made up the naive population, which excluded terminally differentiated effector memory CD45RA+ cells. Here immunoSEQ multiplex PCR was the method, and the copy in TCRdb shows in-frame clones only, minus some. The profile shows about 650,000 clones, nearly 97% of them singletons. The specimen sequenced was naive CD8+ T cells sorted from blood. These receptors originate from a woman aged 25 to 39 in good health.

V gene TRBV2 combines with J gene TRBJ1-3, with D possibly matching TRBD1 (5 bases). The CDR3 has 16 amino acids. V shed 7 bases and J shed 3 bases, with 19 bases lying between them. Germline CDR1 and CDR2: SNHLY and FYNNEI. The CDR3 DNA reads as TGTGCCAGCACTGGAGGCCGGGACCTGGGTGGAAACACCATATATTTT. Protein product: CASTGGRDLGGNTIYF. Complete variable domain (other parts from reference TRBV2 and TRBJ1-3): EPEVTQTPSHQVTQMGQEVILRCVPISNHLYFYWYRQILGQKVEFLVSFYNNEISEKSEIFDDQFSVERPDGSNFTLKIRSTKLEDSAMYFCASTGGRDLGGNTIYFGEGSWLTVV.

This chain uses TRBV5-1 with TRBJ1-1; D possibly corresponds to TRBD1 (5 bases). The V and J ends lost 1 base and 4 bases respectively, with 11 bases between them. This CDR3 comprises 14 residues. In germline, CDR1 is SGHRS, CDR2 YFSETQ. Here the CDR3 DNA reads TGCGCCAGCAGCTTGATGCGGGGCAGCACTGAAGCTTTCTTT. Encoded protein: CASSLMRGSTEAFF.

The gene calls are TRBV28 and TRBJ2-1; TRBD1 agrees at 9 bases. CDR1 MDHEN and CDR2 SYDVKM come from the germline V gene. CDR3 length: 17 amino acids. V gave up 1 base and J gave up 0 bases; unmatched junction bases: 4. The CDR3 loop reads CASSLLDRGLSYNEQFF. For the CDR3, the DNA is TGTGCCAGCAGTTTATTGGACAGGGGACTCTCCTACAATGAGCAGTTCTTC.

In the case of this clone: Other DNA variants within this sample encode the same CDR3. The V and J genes are TRBV5-4 and TRBJ2-7; D is perhaps TRBD2 (5 bases). Looked up from germline, CDR1 is SGHNT and CDR2 is YYREEE (reference sequence). This CDR3 region has 13 residues. The V and J ends lost 0 bases and 3 bases respectively, with 7 bases between them. The CDR3 here is CASSLGGRYEQYF. CDR3 DNA sequence: TGTGCCAGCAGCTTGGGCGGGCGCTACGAGCAGTACTTC.

This chain joins TRBV30 and TRBJ1-5; D unresolved. Trimming cost V 0 bases and J 1 base, with 13 bases left between them. Germline-derived CDR1 and CDR2 are GTSNPN and SVGIG (reference sequence). The CDR3 has 16 residues. CDR3 protein: CAWSVLTPASNQPQHF. The CDR3 nucleotides are TGTGCCTGGAGTGTCCTGACCCCGGCGAGCAATCAGCCCCAGCATTTT.

The rearrangement joins TRBV7-3 to TRBJ2-7; 7 bases line up with TRBD1. V was pared by 4 bases and J by 3 bases, with 9 bases of the junction left unmatched. This CDR3 is built from 15 residues. CDR1 is SGHTA and CDR2 is FQGTGA in the germline V gene. In nucleotides, the CDR3 is TGTGCCAGCAGCTCCTCAGGACCAGGGGGCTACGAGCAGTACTTC. Its protein product is CASSSSGPGGYEQYF.

The chain recombines TRBV2 with TRBJ2-1, with D unclear. With 7 bases removed from V and 0 bases from J, the gap between germline ends came to 16 bases. The CDR3 length is 16 residues. Germline loops: CDR1 SNHLY, CDR2 FYNNEI. The CDR3 is CASNEVKEISYNEQFF. The CDR3 DNA reads as TGTGCCAGCAATGAGGTTAAGGAAATCTCCTACAATGAGCAGTTCTTC.

The chain is built from TRBV5-8 and TRBJ2-7, with D uncertain. Germline V CDR1 and CDR2: SGHTS, YDEGEE. The CDR3 length is 11 residues. Trimming removed 4 bases at V and 2 bases at J, with 4 bases between. The CDR3: CASSRTYEQYF. The DNA of the CDR3 is TGTGCCAGCAGCCGGACCTACGAGCAGTACTTC.

V is TRBV30 and J is TRBJ2-7; TRBD1 matches at 10 bases. The CDR3 is made up of 12 amino acids. V gave up 1 base and J gave up 10 bases; unmatched junction bases: 4. The germline CDR1 and CDR2 sequences are GTSNPN and SVGIG (reference sequence). In nucleotides, the CDR3 is TGTGCCTGGAGTGAGGGGACAGGGGATCAGTACTTC. Translation: CAWSEGTGDQYF. Full variable domain (missing parts from reference TRBV30 and TRBJ2-7): SQTIHQWPATLVQPVGSPLSLECTVEGTSNPNLYWYRQAAGRGLQLLFYSVGIGQISSEVPQNLSASRPQDRQFILSSKKLLLSDSGFYLCAWSEGTGDQYFGPGTRLTVT.

The chain carries TRBV5-6 and TRBJ2-1; D unresolved. Germline values: CDR1 SGHDT, CDR2 YYEEEE. Trimming cost V 3 bases and J 3 bases, with 19 bases left between them. There are 17 residues in the CDR3. CDR3 nucleotides: TGTGCCAGCAGCTCTCCCCAGCGAGGTTTTAACTACAATGAGCAGTTCTTC. This encodes CASSSPQRGFNYNEQFF. Full variable domain (missing parts from reference TRBV5-6 and TRBJ2-1): DAGVTQSPTHLIKTRGQQVTLRCSPKSGHDTVSWYQQALGQGPQFIFQYYEEEERQRGNFPDRFSGHQFPNYSSELNVNALLLGDSALYLCASSSPQRGFNYNEQFFGPGTRLTVL.

The chain couples TRBV9 to TRBJ2-2; TRBD1 matches 9 bases. Germline V gives CDR1 SGDLS, CDR2 YYNGEE. With V trimmed by 4 bases and J by 2 bases, 6 bases remained unmatched. This CDR3 contains 16 residues. CDR3 coding DNA: TGTGCCAGCAGCCCATGGACAGGGGCTAACACCGGGGAGCTGTTTTTT. It is translated as CASSPWTGANTGELFF.

DNA for the CDR3: TGTGCCAGCAGTGAAACAGGGGGCACATACAATGAGCAGTTCTTC. Its translation is CASSETGGTYNEQFF. The rearrangement uses TRBV27 and TRBJ2-1, with TRBD1 matching 9 bases. Germline CDR1 is MNHEY and CDR2 is SMNVEV (reference sequence). Trimming at V came to 5 bases and at J to 4 bases, leaving 6 bases not matched to a gene. This CDR3 region has 15 residues.

In this sample, this clone turned up once. V usage is TRBV19 and J usage is TRBJ1-5; D unclear. The CDR3 has 13 residues. Trimming removed 5 bases at V and 6 bases at J, with 11 bases between. CDR1 LNHDA and CDR2 SQIVND come from the germline V gene (reference sequence). The CDR3 loop reads CASSPRRFQPQHF. CDR3 nucleotide sequence: TGTGCCAGTAGTCCCCGCCGATTTCAGCCCCAGCATTTT.

The CDR3 DNA sequence: TGTGCCAGTGGTGGCGGGAGGGGGTCCTACAATGAGCAGTTCTTC. Its translation is CASGGGRGSYNEQFF. This rearrangement joins TRBV2 to TRBJ2-1, with 9 bases identical to TRBD2. The germline gives CDR1 SNHLY, CDR2 FYNNEI. Trimming cost V 9 bases and J 1 base; bases outside gene matches: 7. This CDR3 region has 15 residues. Looking up the rest from reference TRBV2 and TRBJ2-1 gives the full variable domain: EPEVTQTPSHQVTQMGQEVILRCVPISNHLYFYWYRQILGQKVEFLVSFYNNEISEKSEIFDDQFSVERPDGSNFTLKIRSTKLEDSAMYFCASGGGRGSYNEQFFGPGTRLTVL.

The rearrangement joins TRBV11-1 to TRBJ2-6; the D is unclear. The ends were cut back, 6 bases at V and 0 bases at J, with 12 bases in the middle. The CDR3 loop spans 16 amino acids. Germline CDR1 SGHAT, CDR2 FQDESV (reference sequence). The CDR3 DNA follows: TGTGCCAGCAGTTATATCACGGGCTCTGGGGCCAACGTCCTGACTTTC. Its translation is CASSYITGSGANVLTF.

The chain has TRBV7-9 and TRBJ2-7, with 8 bases aligning to TRBD2. Germline CDR1 reads SEHNR; CDR2 reads FQNEAQ (reference sequence). The CDR3 is made up of 15 amino acids. Germline trimming cut 3 bases from V and 2 bases from J; bases unmatched to any gene: 6. The CDR3 coding sequence is TGTGCCAGCAGCTTGGCACTAGCGGAAACCTACGAGCAGTACTTC. It yields the protein CASSLALAETYEQYF.

This chain uses TRBV15 with TRBJ1-4, with 10 bases aligning to TRBD1. CDR3 length: 16 residues. Germline V gives CDR1 LNHNV, CDR2 YYDKDF (reference sequence). V shed 5 bases and J 6 bases; nucleotides not matched to a gene: 9. The CDR3 DNA follows: TGTGCCACCAGCTCGCCGGGACAGGGGTTGTATGAAAAACTGTTTTTT. It yields the protein CATSSPGQGLYEKLFF.

In DNA, the CDR3 is TGTGCCAGCAGCTTTGGGAAAGAGCAGTACTTC. The encoded protein is CASSFGKEQYF. The chain joins TRBV11-2 to TRBJ2-7; D ambiguous. The CDR3 contains 11 residues. Trimming shortened V by 3 bases and J by 7 bases, and 7 bases separated the two germline ends. CDR1 is SGHAT, CDR2 FQNNGV, per germline.

The chain joins TRBV4-1 to TRBJ2-7; D may be TRBD1 or TRBD2 (5 bases each). Germline assignment: CDR1 MGHRA and CDR2 YSYEKL. This CDR3 comprises 14 residues. Trimming cost V 6 bases and J 5 bases, with 17 bases left between them. The CDR3 loop is CASSPGTGWDEQYF. The CDR3 DNA follows: TGCGCCAGCAGTCCCGGGACCGGGTGGGACGAGCAGTACTTC.

This chain joins TRBV18 and TRBJ1-1, with TRBD1 as a possible D gene (5 bases). Germline lookup yields CDR1 KGHSH and CDR2 LQKENI. Between the trimmed V and J ends, which lost 4 bases and 2 bases, there was a span of 17 bases. The CDR3 covers 16 residues. The CDR3 sequence: CASSRGAGSINTEAFF. DNA of the CDR3: TGTGCCAGCTCACGCGGGGCAGGGAGTATCAACACTGAAGCTTTCTTT.